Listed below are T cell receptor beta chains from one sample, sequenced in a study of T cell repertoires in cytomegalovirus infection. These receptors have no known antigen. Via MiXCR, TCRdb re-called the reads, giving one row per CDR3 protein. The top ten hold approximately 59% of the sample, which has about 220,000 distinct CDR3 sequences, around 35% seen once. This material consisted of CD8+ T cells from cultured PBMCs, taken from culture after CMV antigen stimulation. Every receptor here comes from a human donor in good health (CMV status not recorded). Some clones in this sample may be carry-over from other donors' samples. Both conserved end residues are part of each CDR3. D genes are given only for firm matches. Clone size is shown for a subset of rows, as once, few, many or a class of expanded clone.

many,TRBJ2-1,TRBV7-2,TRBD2,CASSSPSGRMNEQFF,TGTGCCAGCAGCTCCCCTAGCGGGAGGATGAATGAGCAGTTCTTC
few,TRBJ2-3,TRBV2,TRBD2,CASSDGLAGPTFSTDTQYF,TGTGCCAGCAGTGACGGCCTAGCGGGGCCGACCTTTAGCACAGATACGCAGTATTTT
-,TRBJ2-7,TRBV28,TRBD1,CATGQGTFGREQYF,TGTGCCACCGGACAGGGAACGTTCGGTCGCGAGCAGTACTTC
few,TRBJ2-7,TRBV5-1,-,CASSLRKDSSYEQYF,TGCGCCAGCAGCTTGAGGAAGGACAGCTCCTACGAGCAGTACTTC
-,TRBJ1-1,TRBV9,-,CASSVPDTNTEAFF,TGTGCCAGCAGCGTACCAGATACGAACACTGAAGCTTTCTTT
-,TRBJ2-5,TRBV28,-,CASRALARGQETQYF,TGTGCCAGCAGAGCCTTGGCCAGGGGACAAGAGACCCAGTACTTC
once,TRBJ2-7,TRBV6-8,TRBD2,CASSYGSSGLPYEQYF,TGTGCCAGCAGTTACGGGTCTAGCGGGCTCCCCTACGAGCAGTACTTC
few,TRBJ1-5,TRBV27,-,CASSLSRSNQPQHF,TGTGCCAGCAGCTTAAGCAGATCCAATCAGCCCCAGCATTTT
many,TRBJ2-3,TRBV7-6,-,CASSHDRSSSTDTQYF,TGTGCCAGCAGCCATGACAGATCTTCGAGCACAGATACGCAGTATTTT
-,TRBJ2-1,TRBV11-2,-,CASSLRDAYNEQFF,TGTGCCAGCAGCTTACGGGACGCATACAATGAGCAGTTCTTC
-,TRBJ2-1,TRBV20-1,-,CSANEAGRSSYNEQFF,TGCAGTGCTAATGAGGCGGGGCGGAGCTCCTACAATGAGCAGTTCTTC
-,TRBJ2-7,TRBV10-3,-,CAISTTPSYEQYF,TGTGCCATCAGTACGACACCTTCCTACGAGCAGTACTTC
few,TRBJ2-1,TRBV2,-,CASSGLGNEQFF,TGTGCCAGCAGTGGACTAGGGAATGAGCAGTTCTTC
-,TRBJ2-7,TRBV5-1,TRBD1,CASSYTGVRSYEQYF,TGCGCCAGCAGCTATACAGGGGTTCGATCCTACGAGCAGTACTTC
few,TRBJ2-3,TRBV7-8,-,CASSFSVGGKSDTQYF,TGTGCCAGCAGCTTTTCCGTGGGCGGGAAATCAGATACGCAGTATTTT
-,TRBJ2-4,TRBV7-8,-,CASIPDEGRLAKNIQYF,TGTGCCAGCATCCCCGACGAAGGGAGACTAGCCAAAAACATTCAGTACTTC
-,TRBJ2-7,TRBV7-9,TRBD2,CASSLGTSGGLRAYEQYF,TGTGCCAGCAGCTTAGGGACTAGCGGGGGTTTACGAGCTTACGAGCAGTACTTC
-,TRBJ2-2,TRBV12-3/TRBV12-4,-,CASTQGRAGELFF,TGTGCCAGTACCCAGGGTCGTGCCGGGGAGCTGTTTTTT
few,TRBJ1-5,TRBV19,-,CASSEDSLGGNQPQHF,TGTGCCAGTAGTGAGGACAGTCTGGGGGGAAATCAGCCCCAGCATTTT
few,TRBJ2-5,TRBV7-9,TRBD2,CASSLRSGGPWYQETQYF,TGTGCCAGCAGCTTAAGGTCGGGAGGGCCTTGGTACCAAGAGACCCAGTACTTC
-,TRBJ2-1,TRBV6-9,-,CASSPKGLLNTYNEQFF,TGTGCCAGCAGTCCCAAGGGACTTCTTAATACCTACAATGAGCAGTTCTTC
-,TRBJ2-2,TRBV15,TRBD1,CATSTPDRVEGELFF,TGTGCCACCAGCACCCCCGACAGGGTCGAAGGGGAGCTGTTTTTT
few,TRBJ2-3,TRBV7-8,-,CASSYVGGVLTDTQYF,TGTGCCAGCAGCTACGTCGGCGGGGTACTCACAGATACGCAGTATTTT
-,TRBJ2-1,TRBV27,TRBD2,CASSPLAGMNYEQFF,TGTGCCAGCAGTCCACTAGCGGGTATGAACTATGAGCAGTTCTTC
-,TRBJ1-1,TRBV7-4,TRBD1,CASSLVIRTGTDTEAFF,TGTGCCAGCAGCTTAGTGATACGAACCGGGACAGACACTGAAGCTTTCTTT
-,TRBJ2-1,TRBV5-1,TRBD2,CASSLSGSSGGALVNEQFF,TGCGCCAGCAGCTTGTCGGGGTCTAGCGGGGGGGCTCTGGTCAATGAGCAGTTCTTC
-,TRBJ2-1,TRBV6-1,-,CASSERGTYNEQFF,TGTGCCAGCAGTGAACGGGGAACCTACAATGAGCAGTTCTTC
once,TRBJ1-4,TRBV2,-,CASRGTHLFF,TGTGCCAGCAGGGGGACGCATCTGTTTTTT
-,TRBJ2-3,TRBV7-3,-,CASSLSQRADTQYF,TGTGCCAGCAGCTTATCCCAGCGCGCAGATACGCAGTATTTT
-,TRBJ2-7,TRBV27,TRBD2,CASSLTGTSVYEQYF,TGTGCCAGCAGTTTAACCGGGACTAGCGTCTACGAGCAGTACTTC
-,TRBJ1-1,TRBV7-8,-,CASSLSDVNTEAFF,TGTGCCAGCAGCTTATCGGACGTGAACACTGAAGCTTTCTTT
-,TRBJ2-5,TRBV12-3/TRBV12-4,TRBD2,CASSPGTSDQETQYF,TGTGCCAGCAGCCCTGGGACTAGCGACCAAGAGACCCAGTACTTC
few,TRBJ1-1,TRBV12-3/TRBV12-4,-,CASSLNPFTEAFF,TGTGCCAGCAGTTTGAATCCCTTCACTGAAGCTTTCTTT
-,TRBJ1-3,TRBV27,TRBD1,CASSLQGGGNTIYF,TGTGCCAGCAGTTTACAGGGGGGCGGAAACACCATATATTTT
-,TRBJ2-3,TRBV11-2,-,CASSAPARLGTDTQYF,TGTGCCAGCAGCGCACCGGCCCGGTTAGGGACAGATACGCAGTATTTT
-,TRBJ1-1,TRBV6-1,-,CASTSNVYGVNTEAFF,TGTGCCAGCACCTCTAACGTGTACGGCGTGAACACTGAAGCTTTCTTT
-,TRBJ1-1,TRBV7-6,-,CASSSDAALYTEAFF,TGTGCCAGCAGCTCCGATGCAGCGCTGTACACTGAAGCTTTCTTT
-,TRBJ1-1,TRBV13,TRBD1,CASSRTRTGNTEAFF,TGTGCCAGCAGCCGAACCCGGACAGGGAACACTGAAGCTTTCTTT
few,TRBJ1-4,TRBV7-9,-,CASSFSQGQREKLFF,TGTGCCAGCAGCTTTTCCCAGGGTCAGAGAGAAAAACTGTTTTTT
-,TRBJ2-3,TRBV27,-,CASSPPTGVPDTQYF,TGTGCCAGCAGTCCTCCCACGGGGGTCCCAGATACGCAGTATTTT
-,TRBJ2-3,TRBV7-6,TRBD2,CASSLWAGLAGGTDTQYF,TGTGCCAGCAGCTTGTGGGCCGGACTAGCGGGGGGCACAGATACGCAGTATTTT
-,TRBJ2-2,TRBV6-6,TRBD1,CASSPQTGDTGELFF,TGTGCCAGCAGCCCGCAAACAGGGGACACCGGGGAGCTGTTTTTT
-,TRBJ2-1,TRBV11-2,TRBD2,CASSLGTSGGADYNEQFF,TGTGCCAGCAGCTTAGGGACTAGCGGGGGGGCGGACTACAATGAGCAGTTCTTC
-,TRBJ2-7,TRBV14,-,CASSQVGGGYEQYF,TGTGCCAGCAGCCAAGTAGGAGGCGGGTACGAGCAGTACTTC
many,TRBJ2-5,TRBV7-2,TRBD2,CASSLNLALAGGETQYF,TGTGCCAGCAGCCTGAACCTCGCCCTAGCGGGAGGAGAGACCCAGTACTTC
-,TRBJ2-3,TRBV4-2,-,CASSQGREMPDTQYF,TGTGCCAGCAGCCAAGGACGGGAGATGCCAGATACGCAGTATTTT
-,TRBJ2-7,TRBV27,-,CASSFAAGSYEQYF,TGTGCCAGCAGTTTCGCGGCAGGGTCCTACGAGCAGTACTTC
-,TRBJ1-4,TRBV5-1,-,CASSLKWPNPNEKLFF,TGCGCCAGCAGCTTGAAGTGGCCAAACCCCAATGAAAAACTGTTTTTT
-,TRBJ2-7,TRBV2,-,CASSEASQGGSYEQYF,TGTGCCAGCAGTGAAGCCTCCCAGGGGGGATCCTACGAGCAGTACTTC
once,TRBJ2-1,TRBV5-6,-,CASSSGGGNEQFF,TGTGCCAGCAGCTCAGGTGGAGGCAATGAGCAGTTCTTC
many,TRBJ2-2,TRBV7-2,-,CASWAGPDTGELFF,TGTGCCAGCTGGGCGGGACCAGACACCGGGGAGCTGTTTTTT
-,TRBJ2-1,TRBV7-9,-,CASSFPPTGADNEQFF,TGTGCCAGCAGCTTTCCCCCGACTGGAGCGGATAATGAGCAGTTCTTC
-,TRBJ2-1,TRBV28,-,CASSFLPSANNEQFF,TGTGCCAGCAGTTTCCTGCCTAGCGCGAACAATGAGCAGTTCTTC
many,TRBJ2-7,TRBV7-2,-,CASTAGGYEQYF,TGTGCCAGCACCGCTGGTGGATACGAGCAGTACTTC
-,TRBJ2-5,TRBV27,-,CASSLGTPRETQYF,TGTGCCAGCAGTTTAGGCACCCCTAGGGAGACCCAGTACTTC
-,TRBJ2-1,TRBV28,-,CASSSRVDLEQFF,TGTGCCAGCAGTTCTCGGGTGGACCTTGAGCAGTTCTTC
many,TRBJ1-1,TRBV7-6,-,CASSLGPLYASNTEAFF,TGTGCCAGCAGCTTAGGCCCTCTTTATGCCTCGAACACTGAAGCTTTCTTT
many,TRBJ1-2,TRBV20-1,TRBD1,CSASRDRGDYGYTF,TGCAGTGCTAGTAGGGACAGGGGGGACTATGGCTACACCTTC
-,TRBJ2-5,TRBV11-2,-,CASSSGHHLQETQYF,TGTGCCAGCAGCTCGGGACATCACCTCCAAGAGACCCAGTACTTC
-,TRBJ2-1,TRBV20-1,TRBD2,CSALPSGSNEQFF,TGCAGTGCTCTACCTAGCGGGAGCAATGAGCAGTTCTTC